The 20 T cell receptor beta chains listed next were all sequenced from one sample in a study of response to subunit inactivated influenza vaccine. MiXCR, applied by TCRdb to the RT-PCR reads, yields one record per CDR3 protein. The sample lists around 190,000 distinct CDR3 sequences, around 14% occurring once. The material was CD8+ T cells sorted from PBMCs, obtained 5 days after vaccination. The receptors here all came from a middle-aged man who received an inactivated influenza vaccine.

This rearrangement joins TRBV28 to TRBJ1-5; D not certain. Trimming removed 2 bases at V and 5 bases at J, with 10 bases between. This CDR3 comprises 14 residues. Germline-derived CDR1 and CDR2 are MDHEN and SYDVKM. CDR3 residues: CASSLVETDQPQHF. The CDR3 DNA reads TGTGCCAGCAGTTTAGTCGAAACAGATCAGCCCCAGCATTTT.

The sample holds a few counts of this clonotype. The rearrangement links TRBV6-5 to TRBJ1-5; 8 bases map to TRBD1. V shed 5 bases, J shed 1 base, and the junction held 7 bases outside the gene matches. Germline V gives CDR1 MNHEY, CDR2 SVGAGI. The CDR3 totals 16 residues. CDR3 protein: CASSNDRGISNQPQHF. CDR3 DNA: TGTGCCAGCAGTAACGACAGGGGAATAAGCAATCAGCCCCAGCATTTT.

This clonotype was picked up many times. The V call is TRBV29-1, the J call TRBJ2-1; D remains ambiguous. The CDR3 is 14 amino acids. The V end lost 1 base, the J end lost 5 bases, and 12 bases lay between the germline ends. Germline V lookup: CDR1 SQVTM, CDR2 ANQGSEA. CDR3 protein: CSVEVPPRDNEQFF. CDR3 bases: TGCAGCGTTGAAGTACCCCCGCGCGACAATGAGCAGTTCTTC.

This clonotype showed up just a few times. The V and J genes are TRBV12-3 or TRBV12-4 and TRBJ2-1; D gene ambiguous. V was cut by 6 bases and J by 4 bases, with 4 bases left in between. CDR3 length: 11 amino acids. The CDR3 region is CASRIYNEQFF. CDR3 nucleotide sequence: TGTGCCAGCAGAATTTACAATGAGCAGTTCTTC.

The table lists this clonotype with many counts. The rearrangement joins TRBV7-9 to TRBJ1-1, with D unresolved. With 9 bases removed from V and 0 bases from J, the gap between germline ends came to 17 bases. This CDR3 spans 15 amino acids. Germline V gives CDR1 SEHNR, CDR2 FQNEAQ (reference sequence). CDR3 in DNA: TGTGCCAGGACGGGGTTTCGATGGGTGAACACTGAAGCTTTCTTT. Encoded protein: CARTGFRWVNTEAFF.

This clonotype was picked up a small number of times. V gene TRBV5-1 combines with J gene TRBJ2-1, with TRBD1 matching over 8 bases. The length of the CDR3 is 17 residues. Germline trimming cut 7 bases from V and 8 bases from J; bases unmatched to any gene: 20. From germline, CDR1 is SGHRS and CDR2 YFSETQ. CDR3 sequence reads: CASAIGQGSPTDYEQFF. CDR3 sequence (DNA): TGCGCCAGCGCGATTGGACAGGGATCTCCGACCGACTATGAGCAGTTCTTC.

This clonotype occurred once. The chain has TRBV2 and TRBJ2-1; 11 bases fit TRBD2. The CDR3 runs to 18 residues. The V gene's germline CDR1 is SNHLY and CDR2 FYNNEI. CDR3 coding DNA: TGTACCCTCAGTTTTTCCGGGACTAGCGGAGCCTCCTACAATGAGCAGTTCTTC. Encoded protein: CTLSFSGTSGASYNEQFF.

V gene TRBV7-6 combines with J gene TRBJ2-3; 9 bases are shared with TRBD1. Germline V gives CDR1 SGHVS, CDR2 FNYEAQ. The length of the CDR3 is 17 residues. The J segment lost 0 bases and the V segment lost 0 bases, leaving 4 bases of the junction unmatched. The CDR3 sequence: CASSLAPTGGSTDTQYF. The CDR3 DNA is TGTGCCAGCAGCTTAGCACCGACAGGGGGAAGCACAGATACGCAGTATTTT.

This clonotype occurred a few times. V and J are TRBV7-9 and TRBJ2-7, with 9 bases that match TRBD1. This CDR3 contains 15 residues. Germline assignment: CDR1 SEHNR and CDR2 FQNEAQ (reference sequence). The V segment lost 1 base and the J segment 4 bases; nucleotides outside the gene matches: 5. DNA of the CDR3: TGTGCCAGCAGCTTAGGTACAGGGGGCTTTTACGAGCAGTACTTC. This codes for CASSLGTGGFYEQYF.

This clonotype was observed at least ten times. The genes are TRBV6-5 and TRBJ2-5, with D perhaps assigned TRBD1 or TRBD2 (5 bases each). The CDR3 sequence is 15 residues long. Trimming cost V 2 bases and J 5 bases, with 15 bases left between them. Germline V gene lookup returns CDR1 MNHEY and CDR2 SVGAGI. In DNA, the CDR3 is TGTGCCAGCAGTTACACCCCGGGGCAGGTGGAGACCCAGTACTTC. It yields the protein CASSYTPGQVETQYF.

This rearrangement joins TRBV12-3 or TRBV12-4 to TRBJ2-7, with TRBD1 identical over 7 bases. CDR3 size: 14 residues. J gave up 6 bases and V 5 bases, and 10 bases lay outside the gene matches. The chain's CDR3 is CASSNTRDRFEQYF. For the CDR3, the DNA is TGTGCCAGCAGTAACACCCGGGACAGATTCGAGCAGTACTTC.

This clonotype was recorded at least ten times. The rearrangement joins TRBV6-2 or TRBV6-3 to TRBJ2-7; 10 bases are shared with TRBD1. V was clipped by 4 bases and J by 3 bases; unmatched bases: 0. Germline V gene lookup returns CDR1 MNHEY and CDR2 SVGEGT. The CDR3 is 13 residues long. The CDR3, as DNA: TGTGCCAGCAGTTGGACAGGGGGCTACGAGCAGTACTTC. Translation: CASSWTGGYEQYF.

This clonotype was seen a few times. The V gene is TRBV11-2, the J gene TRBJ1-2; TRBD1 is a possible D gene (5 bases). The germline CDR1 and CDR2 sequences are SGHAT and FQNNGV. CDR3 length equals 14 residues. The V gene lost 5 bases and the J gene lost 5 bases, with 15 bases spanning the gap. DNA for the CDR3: TGTGCCAGCAGCCGTACGGGAGGGGAATATGGCTACACCTTC. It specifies CASSRTGGEYGYTF.

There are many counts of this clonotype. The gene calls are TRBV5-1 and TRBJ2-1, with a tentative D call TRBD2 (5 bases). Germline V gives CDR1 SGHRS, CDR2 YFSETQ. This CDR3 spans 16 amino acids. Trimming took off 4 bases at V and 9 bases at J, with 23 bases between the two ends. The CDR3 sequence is CASSPRPAEVGGEQFF. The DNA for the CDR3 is TGCGCCAGCAGCCCTCGACCAGCGGAGGTCGGAGGTGAGCAGTTCTTC.

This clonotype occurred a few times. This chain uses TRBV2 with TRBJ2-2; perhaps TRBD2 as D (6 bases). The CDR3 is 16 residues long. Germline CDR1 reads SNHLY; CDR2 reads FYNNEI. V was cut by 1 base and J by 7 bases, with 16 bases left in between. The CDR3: CASSEGEAEDHGELFF. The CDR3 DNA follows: TGTGCCAGCAGTGAAGGGGAGGCAGAGGACCACGGGGAGCTGTTTTTT.

The CDR3 DNA is TGCGCCAGCAGCCAAGAAAGTAAGACTAGCGGCTCCTACGAGCAGTACTTC. This encodes CASSQESKTSGSYEQYF. The chain uses TRBV4-1 and TRBJ2-7; TRBD2 matches at 9 bases. There are 17 residues in the CDR3. Germline CDR1 MGHRA, CDR2 YSYEKL. The V and J ends lost 0 bases and 0 bases, in that order; junction bases with no gene match: 6.

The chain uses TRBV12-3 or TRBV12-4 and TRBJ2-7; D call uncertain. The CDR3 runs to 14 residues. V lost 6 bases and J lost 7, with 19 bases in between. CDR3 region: CASSELAARTEQYF. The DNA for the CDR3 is TGTGCCAGCAGCGAACTGGCTGCCCGTACGGAGCAGTACTTC.

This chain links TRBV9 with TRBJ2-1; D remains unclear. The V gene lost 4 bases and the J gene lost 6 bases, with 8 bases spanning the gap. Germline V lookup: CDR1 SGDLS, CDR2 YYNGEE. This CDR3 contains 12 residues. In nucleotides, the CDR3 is TGTGCCAGCAGCCCCTCCGCCAATGAGCAGTTCTTC. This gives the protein CASSPSANEQFF.

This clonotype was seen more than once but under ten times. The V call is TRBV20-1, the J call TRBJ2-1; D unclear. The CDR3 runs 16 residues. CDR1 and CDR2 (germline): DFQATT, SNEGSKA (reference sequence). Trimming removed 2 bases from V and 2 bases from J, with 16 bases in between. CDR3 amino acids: CSARPTRAEAYNEQFF. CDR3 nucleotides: TGCAGTGCTAGACCGACCCGGGCAGAAGCCTACAATGAGCAGTTCTTC.

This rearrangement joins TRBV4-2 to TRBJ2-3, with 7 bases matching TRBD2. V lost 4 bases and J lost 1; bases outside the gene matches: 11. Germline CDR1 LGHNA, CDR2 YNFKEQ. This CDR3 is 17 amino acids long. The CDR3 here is CASSLAGREVGTDTQYF. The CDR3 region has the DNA TGTGCCAGCAGCCTCGCAGGCCGGGAGGTGGGCACAGATACGCAGTATTTT.